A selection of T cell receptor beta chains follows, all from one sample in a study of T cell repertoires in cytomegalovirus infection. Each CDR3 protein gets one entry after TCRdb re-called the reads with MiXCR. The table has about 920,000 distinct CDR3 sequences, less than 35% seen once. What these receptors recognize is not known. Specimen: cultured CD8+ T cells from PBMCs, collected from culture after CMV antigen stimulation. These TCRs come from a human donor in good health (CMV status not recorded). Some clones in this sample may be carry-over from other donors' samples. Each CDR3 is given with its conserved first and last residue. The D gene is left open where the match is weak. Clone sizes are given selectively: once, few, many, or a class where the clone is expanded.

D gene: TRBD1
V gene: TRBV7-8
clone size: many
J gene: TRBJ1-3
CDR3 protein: CASSLTNFWGQSSGLPGNTIYF
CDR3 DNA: TGTGCCAGCAGCTTAACGAACTTTTGGGGACAGAGCTCGGGCTTGCCCGGAAACACCATATATTTT

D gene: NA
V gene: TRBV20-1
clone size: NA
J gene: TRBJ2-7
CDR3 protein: CSARDPAGTYEQYF
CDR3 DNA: TGCAGTGCTAGAGATCCAGCAGGAACCTACGAGCAGTACTTC

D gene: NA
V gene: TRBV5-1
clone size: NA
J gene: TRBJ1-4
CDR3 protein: CASRAGYATNEKLFF
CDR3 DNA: TGCGCCAGCAGAGCGGGATATGCAACTAATGAAAAACTGTTTTTT

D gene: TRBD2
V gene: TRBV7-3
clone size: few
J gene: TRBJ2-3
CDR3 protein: CASSSLAGGADTQYF
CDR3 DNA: TGTGCCAGCAGCTCGCTAGCGGGGGGGGCAGATACGCAGTATTTT

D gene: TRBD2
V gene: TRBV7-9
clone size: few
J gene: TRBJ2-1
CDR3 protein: CASSFPRGGLLNNEQFF
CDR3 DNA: TGTGCCAGCAGCTTCCCGCGGGGGGGACTCCTAAACAATGAGCAGTTCTTC

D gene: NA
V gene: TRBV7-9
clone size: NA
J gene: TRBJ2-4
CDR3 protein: CANSPLVGAKNIQYF
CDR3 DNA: TGTGCCAACAGCCCCCTCGTTGGGGCCAAAAACATTCAGTACTTC

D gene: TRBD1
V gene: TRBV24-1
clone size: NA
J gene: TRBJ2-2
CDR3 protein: CATSGGRGSPNTGELFF
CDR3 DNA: TGTGCCACCAGTGGCGGCAGGGGGTCGCCGAACACCGGGGAGCTGTTTTTT

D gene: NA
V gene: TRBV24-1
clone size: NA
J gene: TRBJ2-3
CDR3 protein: CATSDLRDGHPDTQYF
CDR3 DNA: TGTGCCACCAGTGACTTAAGGGACGGTCACCCAGATACGCAGTATTTT

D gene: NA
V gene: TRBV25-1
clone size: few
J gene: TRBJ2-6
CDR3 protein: CASSDIDRRQSSGANVLTF
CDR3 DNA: TGTGCCAGCAGTGACATAGACAGACGCCAAAGCTCTGGGGCCAACGTCCTGACTTTC

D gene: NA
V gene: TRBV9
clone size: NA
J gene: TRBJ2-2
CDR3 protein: CASSQSPESNTGELFF
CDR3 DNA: TGTGCCAGCAGCCAAAGTCCGGAGTCGAACACCGGGGAGCTGTTTTTT

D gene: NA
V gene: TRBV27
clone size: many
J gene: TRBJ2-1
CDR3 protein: CASSLVGAYNEQFF
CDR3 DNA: TGTGCCAGCAGCTTGGTCGGGGCCTACAATGAGCAGTTCTTC

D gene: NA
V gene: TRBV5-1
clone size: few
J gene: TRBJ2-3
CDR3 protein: CASSLVPSSTDTQYF
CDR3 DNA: TGCGCCAGCAGCTTGGTCCCTAGCAGCACAGATACGCAGTATTTT

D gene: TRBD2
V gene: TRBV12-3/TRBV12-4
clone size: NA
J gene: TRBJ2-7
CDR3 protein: CASSWLAGKEQYF
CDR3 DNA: TGTGCCAGCAGTTGGCTAGCGGGGAAAGAGCAGTACTTC

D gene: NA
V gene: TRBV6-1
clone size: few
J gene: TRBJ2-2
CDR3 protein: CASSEIGPGRELFF
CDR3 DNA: TGTGCCAGCAGTGAAATAGGTCCTGGGCGGGAGCTGTTTTTT

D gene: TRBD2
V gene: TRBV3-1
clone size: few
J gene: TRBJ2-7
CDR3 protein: CASSRLQGGSYEQYF
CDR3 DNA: TGTGCCAGCAGCCGACTGCAGGGAGGGTCCTACGAGCAGTACTTC

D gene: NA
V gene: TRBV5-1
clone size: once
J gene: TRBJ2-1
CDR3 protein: CASSLLAGPPTSYNEQFF
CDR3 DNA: TGCGCCAGCAGCTTGCTCGCCGGACCCCCAACCTCCTACAATGAGCAGTTCTTC

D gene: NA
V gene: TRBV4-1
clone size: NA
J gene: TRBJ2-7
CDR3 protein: CASSQGEGTYEQYF
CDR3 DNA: TGCGCCAGCAGCCAAGGGGAAGGGACCTACGAGCAGTACTTC

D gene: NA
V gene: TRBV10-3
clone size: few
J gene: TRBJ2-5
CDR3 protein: CAIRRVPRETQYF
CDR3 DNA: TGTGCCATCAGGCGGGTCCCCCGGGAGACCCAGTACTTC

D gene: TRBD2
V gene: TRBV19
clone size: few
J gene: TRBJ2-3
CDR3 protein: CASSTIGLAGTDTQYF
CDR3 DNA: TGTGCCAGTAGTACCATCGGACTAGCGGGGACAGATACGCAGTATTTT

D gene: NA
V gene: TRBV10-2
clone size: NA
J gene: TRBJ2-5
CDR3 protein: CASSGSKETQYF
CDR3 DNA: TGCGCCAGCAGTGGGTCGAAAGAGACCCAGTACTTC

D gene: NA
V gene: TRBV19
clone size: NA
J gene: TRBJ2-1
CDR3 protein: CASSAGTPTYNEQFF
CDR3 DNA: TGTGCCAGTAGTGCCGGGACACCCACCTACAATGAGCAGTTCTTC